The rows below give T cell receptor beta chains drawn from one sample of a study of CD8 T cells in Susac syndrome. TCRdb redid the calling of the immunoSEQ multiplex PCR reads with MiXCR, one entry per CDR3 protein. The sample has about 190,000 distinct CDR3 sequences, 90% to 95% seen once. The sample comprised CD4+ T cells from PBMCs. The receptors were gathered from a human donor in good health. Both conserved end residues are part of each CDR3. The D gene is left open where the match is weak. Size is stated for part of the rows, as once, few or many counts, or as a class when the clone is expanded.

d_call clone_size j_call v_call cdr3_nt cdr3_aa
TRBD2 . TRBJ2-5 TRBV3-1 TGTGCCAGCAGCCAAGATCTAGCTAGCGGGGGTAAGACCCAGTACTTC CASSQDLASGGKTQYF
. . TRBJ2-1 TRBV20-1 TGCAGTGCTAGTATCGGCTATATCTACAATGAGCAGTTCTTC CSASIGYIYNEQFF
. . TRBJ1-6 TRBV20-1 TGCAGTGCTAAGTCTATGGGAGAGACCTATAATTCACCCCTCCACTTT CSAKSMGETYNSPLHF
. . TRBJ1-5 TRBV12-3/TRBV12-4 TGTGCCAGCAGACAAAACCCGTATCAGCCCCAGCATTTT CASRQNPYQPQHF
TRBD1 . TRBJ2-5 TRBV2 TGTGCCAGCAGTCTCTGGAGCACCGGGACAGGAGAAGAGACCCAGTACTTC CASSLWSTGTGEETQYF
. once TRBJ2-1 TRBV20-1 TGCAGTGCCCCTTCGACAGTCTCGCCGAGCTCCTACAATGAGCAGTTCTTC CSAPSTVSPSSYNEQFF
TRBD2 . TRBJ2-3 TRBV5-6 TGTGCCAGCAGCTACGGGACTAGCGGGAGGGGTGCGGATACGCAGTATTTT CASSYGTSGRGADTQYF
. . TRBJ2-2 TRBV7-9 TGTGCCAGCAGCTTAGTGTCAGGAAGGACCGGGGAGCTGTTTTTT CASSLVSGRTGELFF
TRBD2 . TRBJ2-5 TRBV9 TGTGCCAGCAGCGCAGGAGCTAGCGGGGGTCCGTACCAAGAGACCCAGTACTTC CASSAGASGGPYQETQYF
TRBD2 once TRBJ2-3 TRBV18 TGTGCCAGCTCGATTTCTCGACTAGCGGGGGGCCCTAGCACAGATACGCAGTATTTT CASSISRLAGGPSTDTQYF
TRBD1 . TRBJ1-2 TRBV20-1 TGCAGTGCTAGAGCGACAGGGTTTAGCTATGGCTACACCTTC CSARATGFSYGYTF
TRBD2 . TRBJ2-7 TRBV3-1 TGTGCCAGCAGCCAAGGCCCAAGCGGGGTGGAGTACTTC CASSQGPSGVEYF
. . TRBJ2-3 TRBV5-4 TGTGCCAGCAGCTATGTTGGACGGGGCAAGGATACGCAGTATTTT CASSYVGRGKDTQYF
. . TRBJ2-5 TRBV15 TGTGCCACCAGCATCGGTGGGCAAGAGACCCAGTACTTC CATSIGGQETQYF
. . TRBJ2-5 TRBV6-2/TRBV6-3 TGTGCCAGCAGTGATATCGGGACGGGGAACCAAGAGACCCAGTACTTC CASSDIGTGNQETQYF
TRBD2 . TRBJ2-5 TRBV20-1 TGCAGTGCCACAATTCTAGCGGGACCCCAAGAGACCCAGTACTTC CSATILAGPQETQYF
. . TRBJ1-1 TRBV30 TGTGCCTGGAGTGTGACGAACACTGAAGCTTTCTTT CAWSVTNTEAFF
. . TRBJ1-1 TRBV3-1 TGTGCCAGCAGCCCCTCCTCGAGGACTGAAGCTTTCTTT CASSPSSRTEAFF
TRBD2 . TRBJ2-1 TRBV3-1 TGTGCCAGCAGCCAAGATTCGGGGGGGAGGCAGTTCTTC CASSQDSGGRQFF
. . TRBJ1-5 TRBV29-1 TGCAGCGTTGAAGAAGGGGCCAATCAGCCCCAGCATTTT CSVEEGANQPQHF
. . TRBJ2-1 TRBV7-8 TGTGCCAGCAGCCCCTCTTCGCCCTTCGGGGACAATGAGCAGTTCTTC CASSPSSPFGDNEQFF
. . TRBJ2-5 TRBV30 TGTGCCTGGGGGAAGGTTTCGGAGACCCAGTACTTC CAWGKVSETQYF
TRBD2 . TRBJ2-3 TRBV11-3 TGTGCCAGCAGCTTAGGGACTAGAAGCACAGATACGCAGTATTTT CASSLGTRSTDTQYF
. . TRBJ2-3 TRBV6-1 TGTGCCAGCACCGACTGGGGGCCTAGCACAGATACGCAGTATTTT CASTDWGPSTDTQYF
. . TRBJ1-4 TRBV29-1 TGCAGCGCGTCCCGGGCCAATCGGGAAAAACTGTTTTTT CSASRANREKLFF
TRBD1 . TRBJ2-6 TRBV12-3/TRBV12-4 TGTGCCAGCAGTGTCCCGGGACAGGGTGTAGCTGGGGCCAACGTCCTGACTTTC CASSVPGQGVAGANVLTF
. . TRBJ1-2 TRBV20-1 TGCAGTGCTTCCACAGGGAATACTATCAATGGCTACACCTTC CSASTGNTINGYTF
. . TRBJ1-2 TRBV20-1 TGCAGCGCTCATGAGGCTAACTATGGCTACACCTTC CSAHEANYGYTF
TRBD1 . TRBJ2-5 TRBV20-1 TGCAGTGCCCCCGGACAGGGGAGGGAGACCCAGTACTTC CSAPGQGRETQYF
. . TRBJ2-3 TRBV20-1 TGCAGTGCTGTGCCCCAAGTAGGGGCGCCAGATACGCAGTATTTT CSAVPQVGAPDTQYF
. . TRBJ2-3 TRBV29-1 TGCAGCCTAACAAAGGGAACAGATACGCAGTATTTT CSLTKGTDTQYF
TRBD1 . TRBJ2-3 TRBV24-1 TGTGCCACCCAAGCCGTGACAGGGGGGACAGATACGCAGTATTTT CATQAVTGGTDTQYF
TRBD1 . TRBJ1-5 TRBV7-2 TGTGCCAGCAGCTCGACAGGGCTCAGCAATCAGCCCCAGCATTTT CASSSTGLSNQPQHF
. . TRBJ2-5 TRBV12-3/TRBV12-4 TGTGCCAGCAGTTATCAGGGGGGGCAAGAGACCCAGTACTTC CASSYQGGQETQYF
. . TRBJ1-5 TRBV19 TGTGCCAGTAGTATTCTGACTAATTCTGAGCCCCAGCATTTT CASSILTNSEPQHF
. . TRBJ1-6 TRBV5-4 TGTGCCAGCAGCTTCCAAGTCCTAGGATCACCCCTCCACTTT CASSFQVLGSPLHF
. . TRBJ1-1 TRBV30 TGTGCCTGGAGTGTTCACAGGGCTACTGAAGCTTTCTTT CAWSVHRATEAFF
. . TRBJ1-6 TRBV6-2/TRBV6-3 TGTGCCAGCAGGTTGACGTGGGATTCACCCCTCCACTTT CASRLTWDSPLHF
TRBD2 . TRBJ2-5 TRBV9 TGTGCCAGCAGCGTAAGTGAGCTAGCGGGGGCCCAAGAGACCCAGTACTTC CASSVSELAGAQETQYF
. . TRBJ2-3 TRBV11-2 TGTGCCAGCAGCTCCGATACGCAGTATTTT CASSSDTQYF
. once TRBJ2-3 TRBV7-9 TGTGCCAGCAGCTTAGTCCGGCCAGGCCGGGGAGATACGCAGTATTTT CASSLVRPGRGDTQYF
. . TRBJ1-2 TRBV2 TGTGCCAATCAGGACAGTGGGGGAGGCTACACCTTC CANQDSGGGYTF
TRBD1 . TRBJ2-1 TRBV20-1 TGCAGTGCTAGAGTGAGGACAGGAGAAGATTACAATGAGCAGTTCTTC CSARVRTGEDYNEQFF
. . TRBJ1-1 TRBV29-1 TGCAGCGCCACAAGGGGAGTTGGAGCTGAAGCTTTCTTT CSATRGVGAEAFF
. . TRBJ2-2 TRBV15 TGTGCCACCAGCAGAGATCTAGGGAACACCGGGGAGCTGTTTTTT CATSRDLGNTGELFF
. . TRBJ1-4 TRBV27 TGTGCCAGCAGTCGACCACCCAGGGGAAATAATGAAAAACTGTTTTTT CASSRPPRGNNEKLFF
. . TRBJ2-5 TRBV5-6 TGTGCCAGCAGCGCCCGGACGGGGGATCAAGAGACCCAGTACTTC CASSARTGDQETQYF
. once TRBJ2-1 TRBV6-5 TGTGCCAGCAGTTACTCGAGACTAGGGGCCTACAATGAGCAGTTCTTC CASSYSRLGAYNEQFF
. . TRBJ2-5 TRBV27 TGTGCCAGCAGTCGCCTAGCGCAAGAGACCCAGTACTTC CASSRLAQETQYF
. once TRBJ2-1 TRBV20-1 TGCAGTGCTAGAAGCGGCGGGTACAATGAGCAGTTCTTC CSARSGGYNEQFF
. once TRBJ1-5 TRBV29-1 TGCAGCGTTAGTCTAGACCCCAATCAGCCCCAGCATTTT CSVSLDPNQPQHF
TRBD1 . TRBJ2-7 TRBV6-2/TRBV6-3 TGTGCCAGCAGTCCCGGGACAGGGGGCAACGAGCAGTACTTC CASSPGTGGNEQYF
. . TRBJ1-2 TRBV25-1 TGTGCCAGCAGTGACTCGCCTACAGGGTTTGGCTACACCTTC CASSDSPTGFGYTF
. . TRBJ2-1 TRBV5-6 TGTGCCAGCAGCTTGATTTACATAAATGAGCAGTTCTTC CASSLIYINEQFF
. . TRBJ1-2 TRBV29-1 TGCAGCGTTGGGGTGGGCGATTACTATGGCTACACCTTC CSVGVGDYYGYTF